The entry below describes one T cell receptor (beta chain). Trimming cost V 6 bases and J 1 base, with 15 bases left between them. This CDR3 has 15 amino acids. The germline V gene has CDR1 MNHEY and CDR2 SVGAGI. This sample stems from a study of T cell changes during pregnancy in multiple sclerosis. Assay used: immunoSEQ multiplex PCR; TCRdb lists only in-frame clones, some missing. The table shows about 28,000 clones, with about 92% occurring only once. This chain uses TRBV6-5 with TRBJ2-5, with D possibly matching TRBD1 (5 bases). This receptor was taken from a female donor in good health, enrolled as a control in a pregnancy study. Material: peripheral blood, obtained in the first trimester of pregnancy. The CDR3 reads CASRPDKGAQETQYF. The DNA of the CDR3 is TGTGCCAGCAGACCGGACAAGGGCGCCCAAGAGACCCAGTACTTC.